The present T cell receptor (beta chain) was sequenced within a study of tumor-infiltrating lymphocytes in primary liver carcinoma. Total RNA amounting to 450 to 500 ng was the source from which TCR beta cDNA was made with a constant-region primer. Library construction for TCR beta comprised three nested multiplex PCR rounds performed with slightly modified ARM-PCR. TRBV1-TRBV30 forward primers and a C-beta reverse primer were used in the first two PCR rounds, which each ran for approximately 11 cycles. TCRdb called the multiplex PCR reads again in MiXCR, with one record for every CDR3 protein. The table has 95,000 to 150,000 distinct CDR3 sequences, about two thirds seen once. General observations from the study: Pairs comparing tumor with adjacent tissue or blood overlapped less than pairs drawn from tumor regions.

This clonotype has just a few counts. Its antigen is unknown. Trimming took off 5 bases at V and 3 bases at J, with 14 bases between the two ends. There are 14 residues in the CDR3. In germline, CDR1 is LNHDA, CDR2 SQIVND (reference sequence). Co-extraction of both nucleic acids (RNA and DNA) used about 20-34 mg of unsorted bulk tissue. Chronic HBV infection, untreated so far, was present in the patients. The genes are TRBV19 and TRBJ2-7, with D possibly being TRBD1 or TRBD2 (5 bases each). The source material was tumor-adjacent normal liver tissue. This receptor was obtained from a woman aged 55-75 years with primary liver carcinoma and hepatitis B virus infection. The CDR3 DNA sequence: TGTGCCAGTAGTGCCGGGACCACCAGCTACGAGCAGTACTTC. Translated, it gives CASSAGTTSYEQYF.